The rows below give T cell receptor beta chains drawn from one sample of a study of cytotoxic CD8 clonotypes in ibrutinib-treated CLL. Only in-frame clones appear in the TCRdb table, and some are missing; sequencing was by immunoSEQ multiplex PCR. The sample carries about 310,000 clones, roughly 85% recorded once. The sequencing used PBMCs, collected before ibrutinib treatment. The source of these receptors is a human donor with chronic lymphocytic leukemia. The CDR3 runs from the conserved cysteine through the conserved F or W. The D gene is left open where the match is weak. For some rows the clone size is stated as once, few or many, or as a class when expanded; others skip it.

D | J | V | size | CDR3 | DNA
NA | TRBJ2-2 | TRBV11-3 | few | CASSEGQTGELFF | TGTGCCAGCAGCGAGGGACAAACCGGGGAGCTGTTTTTT
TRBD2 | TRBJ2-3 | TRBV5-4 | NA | CASSLGLAGSTDTQYF | TGTGCCAGCAGCTTGGGACTAGCGGGGAGCACAGATACGCAGTATTTT
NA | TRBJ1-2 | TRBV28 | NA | CASGGGYTF | TGTGCCAGCGGGGGGGGCTACACCTTC
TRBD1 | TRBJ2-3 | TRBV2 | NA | CASSERTGVFDTQYF | TGTGCCAGCAGTGAGCGGACAGGGGTTTTTGATACGCAGTATTTT
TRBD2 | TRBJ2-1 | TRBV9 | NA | CASSVVSGSLNEQFF | TGTGCCAGCAGCGTAGTAAGCGGGAGTCTCAATGAGCAGTTCTTC
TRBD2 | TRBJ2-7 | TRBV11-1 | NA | CASRLAGGTHEQYF | TGTGCCAGCAGGTTAGCGGGAGGGACCCACGAGCAGTACTTC
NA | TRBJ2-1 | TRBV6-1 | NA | CASRPSGGYNEQFF | TGTGCCAGCAGACCCTCGGGTGGCTACAATGAGCAGTTCTTC
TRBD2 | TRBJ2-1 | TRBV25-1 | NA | CASSGGGSLNEQFF | TGTGCCAGCAGCGGCGGGGGGTCCCTAAATGAGCAGTTCTTC
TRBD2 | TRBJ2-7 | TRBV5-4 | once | CASSPGGSGRDEQYF | TGTGCCAGCAGCCCGGGAGGAAGCGGGAGGGACGAGCAGTACTTC
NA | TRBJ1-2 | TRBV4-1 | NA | CASSQGGDYGYTF | TGCGCCAGCAGCCAAGGAGGGGACTATGGCTACACCTTC
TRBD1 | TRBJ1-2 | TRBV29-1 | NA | CSVGGQGSPQSYGYTF | TGCAGCGTGGGGGGACAGGGTTCGCCTCAGAGCTATGGCTACACCTTC
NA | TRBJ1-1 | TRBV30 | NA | CAWSREGGAPEAFF | TGTGCCTGGAGTCGCGAGGGGGGTGCCCCTGAAGCTTTCTTT
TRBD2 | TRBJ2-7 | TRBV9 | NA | CASSPGLAAWYEQYF | TGTGCCAGCAGCCCGGGACTAGCGGCTTGGTACGAGCAGTACTTC
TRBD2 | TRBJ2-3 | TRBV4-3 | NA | CASSQELAGNTDTQYF | TGCGCCAGCAGCCAAGAACTAGCGGGGAACACAGATACGCAGTATTTT
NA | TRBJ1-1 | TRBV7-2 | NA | CASSLGQENRENTEAFF | TGTGCCAGCAGCTTAGGACAGGAGAACAGAGAGAACACTGAAGCTTTCTTT
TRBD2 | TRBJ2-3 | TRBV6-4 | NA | CASSLTSGLTDTQYF | TGTGCCAGCAGTTTGACTAGCGGGCTCACAGATACGCAGTATTTT
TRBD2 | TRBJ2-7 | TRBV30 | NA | CACNYLGLAAYEQYF | TGTGCGTGTAATTATCTCGGACTAGCTGCCTACGAGCAGTACTTC
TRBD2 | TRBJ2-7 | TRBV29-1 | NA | CSVLLAGSYEQYF | TGCAGCGTTCTTCTAGCGGGATCTTACGAGCAGTACTTC
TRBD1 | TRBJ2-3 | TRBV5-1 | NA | CASSFNRGSQPDTQYF | TGCGCCAGCAGCTTTAACAGGGGATCACAGCCAGATACGCAGTATTTT
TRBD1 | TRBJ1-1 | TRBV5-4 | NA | CASSLDRGLPELEAFF | TGTGCCAGCAGCTTGGACAGGGGGCTGCCGGAGCTTGAAGCTTTCTTT
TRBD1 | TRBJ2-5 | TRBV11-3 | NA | CASSPGTGGVKTQYF | TGTGCCAGCAGCCCTGGGACAGGGGGCGTGAAGACCCAGTACTTC
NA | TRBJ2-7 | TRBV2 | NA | CASSPGEIYEQYF | TGTGCCAGCAGTCCTGGCGAAATCTACGAGCAGTACTTC
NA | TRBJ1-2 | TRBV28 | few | CASSRRGNGYTF | TGTGCCAGCAGCCGGAGGGGGAATGGCTACACCTTC
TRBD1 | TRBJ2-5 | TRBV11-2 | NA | CASSPPGGTQYF | TGTGCCAGCAGCCCCCCAGGGGGGACCCAGTACTTC
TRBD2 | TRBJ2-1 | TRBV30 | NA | CAWSVKGLAGGQFF | TGTGCCTGGAGTGTAAAAGGACTAGCGGGAGGGCAGTTCTTC
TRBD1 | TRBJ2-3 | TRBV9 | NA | CASSPGQGPYTDTQYF | TGTGCCAGCAGCCCTGGACAGGGGCCATACACAGATACGCAGTATTTT
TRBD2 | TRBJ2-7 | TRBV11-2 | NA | CASSLALAGVPYEQYF | TGTGCCAGCAGCTTAGCCCTAGCGGGAGTACCCTACGAGCAGTACTTC
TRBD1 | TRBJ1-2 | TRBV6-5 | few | CASSRDRESYGYTF | TGTGCCAGCAGCCGGGACAGGGAATCCTATGGCTACACCTTC
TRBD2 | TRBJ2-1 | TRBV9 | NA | CASSALAGEVDEQFF | TGTGCCAGCAGCGCTCTAGCGGGAGAGGTAGATGAGCAGTTCTTC
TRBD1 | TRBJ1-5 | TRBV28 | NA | CASSRTGRGQPQHF | TGTGCCAGCAGTAGGACAGGGCGCGGTCAGCCCCAGCATTTT
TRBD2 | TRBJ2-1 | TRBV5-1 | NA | CASSLTSGSSYNEQFF | TGCGCCAGCAGCTTAACTAGCGGGAGCTCCTACAATGAGCAGTTCTTC
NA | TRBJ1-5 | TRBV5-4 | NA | CASSQRAYLNQPQHF | TGTGCCAGCAGTCAAAGGGCGTACCTCAATCAGCCCCAGCATTTT
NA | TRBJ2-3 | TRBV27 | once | CASSLEGRSSTDTQYF | TGTGCCAGCAGTTTAGAAGGAAGAAGCAGCACAGATACGCAGTATTTT
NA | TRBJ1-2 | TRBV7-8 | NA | CASSLAGTGYGYTF | TGTGCCAGCAGCTTAGCAGGTACCGGCTATGGCTACACCTTC
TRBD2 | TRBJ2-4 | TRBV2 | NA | CASSGGRGSYKNIQYF | TGTGCCAGCAGTGGAGGGAGGGGTTCATACAAAAACATTCAGTACTTC
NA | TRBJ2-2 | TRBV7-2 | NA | CASSREGEAGELFF | TGTGCCAGCAGCAGAGAGGGGGAGGCCGGGGAGCTGTTTTTT
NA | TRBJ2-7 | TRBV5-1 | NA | CASSSTGRAYEQYF | TGCGCCAGCAGCTCGACAGGGAGGGCCTACGAGCAGTACTTC
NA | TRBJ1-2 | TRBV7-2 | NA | CASSPGGSYGYTF | TGTGCCAGCAGCCCGGGGGGTAGCTATGGCTACACCTTC
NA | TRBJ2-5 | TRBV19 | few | CASSIRGETQYF | TGTGCCAGTAGTATTCGAGGAGAGACCCAGTACTTC
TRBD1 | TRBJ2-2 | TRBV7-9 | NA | CASSYTGGLNTGELFF | TGTGCCAGCAGTTACACAGGGGGCCTTAACACCGGGGAGCTGTTTTTT
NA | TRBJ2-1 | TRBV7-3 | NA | CASSLSSGGLFEQFF | TGTGCCAGCAGCTTAAGTTCAGGGGGACTATTTGAGCAGTTCTTC
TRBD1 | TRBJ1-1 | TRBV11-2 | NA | CASSPQGAEAFF | TGTGCCAGCAGCCCTCAGGGGGCTGAAGCTTTCTTT
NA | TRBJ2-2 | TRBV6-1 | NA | CASSDIYGVAIGTGELFF | TGTGCCAGCAGTGACATCTACGGTGTAGCCATCGGAACCGGGGAGCTGTTTTTT
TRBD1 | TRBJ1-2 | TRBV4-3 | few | CASSHNAAGGYGYTF | TGCGCCAGCAGCCACAATGCAGCAGGGGGCTATGGCTACACCTTC
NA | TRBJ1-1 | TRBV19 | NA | CASSIGTEAFF | TGTGCCAGTAGTATAGGCACTGAAGCTTTCTTT
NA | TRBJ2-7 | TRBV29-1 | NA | CTSRAVSYEQYF | TGCACCTCCCGGGCGGTCTCCTACGAGCAGTACTTC
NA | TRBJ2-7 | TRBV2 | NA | CASTSRYYEQYF | TGTGCCAGCACGAGTCGATACTACGAGCAGTACTTC
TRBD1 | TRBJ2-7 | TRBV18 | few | CASSPSGQGPEQYF | TGTGCCAGCTCACCATCCGGACAGGGACCAGAGCAGTACTTC
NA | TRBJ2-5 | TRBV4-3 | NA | CASSRGRTETQYF | TGCGCCAGCAGCCGGGGGAGGACCGAGACCCAGTACTTC
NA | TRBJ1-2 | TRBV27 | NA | CASSLPGLGGYTF | TGTGCCAGCAGTTTACCGGGTTTAGGGGGCTACACCTTC
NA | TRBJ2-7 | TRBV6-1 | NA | CASSDTGTRSYEQYF | TGTGCCAGCAGTGACACCGGGACAAGATCCTACGAGCAGTACTTC
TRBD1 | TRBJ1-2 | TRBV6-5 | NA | CASSYGDRSGYTF | TGTGCCAGCAGTTATGGGGACAGATCTGGCTACACCTTC
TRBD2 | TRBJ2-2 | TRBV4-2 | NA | CASSQLPEGLANTGELFF | TGTGCCAGCAGCCAACTCCCGGAAGGACTAGCGAACACCGGGGAGCTGTTTTTT
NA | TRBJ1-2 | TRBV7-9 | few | CASSLGAMDYGYTF | TGTGCCAGCAGCTTAGGGGCCATGGACTATGGCTACACCTTC